This T cell receptor beta chain was observed in a study of lung T cells in sarcoidosis with Löfgren's syndrome. Overall study findings and caveats: Sarcoidosis antigen recognition was only suggested, antigen unidentified. Multiple Löfgren's syndrome patients reportedly shared TRAV12-1 and TRBV2 CDR3 motifs, suggesting public CD4+ TCRs.

TCRdb analysed the reads with MiXCR anew, one entry per CDR3 protein. Altogether thousands of distinct CDR3 sequences are present, nearly 20% being singletons, with the ten largest covering roughly 7.5%. Germline CDR1 reads MNHNS; CDR2 reads SASEGT. The CDR3 runs to 13 residues. V lost 7 bases and J lost 3; bases outside the gene matches: 3. This clonotype came up many times. Its antigen is unidentified. What was sequenced was CD4+ T cells from bronchoalveolar lavage. The source is a human donor with sarcoidosis (Löfgren's syndrome or another form), or a control subject (not recorded which). The chain recombines TRBV6-1 with TRBJ2-7, with TRBD2 matching 10 bases. The CDR3 DNA reads as TGTGCCAGCATTCTAGCGGGAGTCTACGAGCAGTACTTC. Encoded protein: CASILAGVYEQYF.